These 21 T cell receptor beta chains were all obtained from the same sample, sequenced in a study of T cells in Graves' hyperthyroidism and ophthalmopathy. Amplification yielded TCR beta CDR3 regions, with RNA transcripts as the source. The HTBI primer set served for first-round RT-PCR of the TCR CDR3. TCRdb re-called the multiplex PCR reads through MiXCR, storing one row per CDR3 protein. The table includes a few hundred thousand distinct CDR3 sequences, roughly 15% detected once. The sequencing input was blood. The receptors shown here come from a woman aged 45 to 65 with Graves' hyperthyroidism that later progressed to Graves' ophthalmopathy.

Comments on this clonotype: This may be a read error: a much more frequent sequence differs by one nucleotide. The CDR3 region is CASSGLAGGIDTQYF. In DNA, the CDR3 is TGTGCCAGCAGTGGACTAGCGGGAGGGATAGATACGCAGTATTTT. The chain recombines TRBV6-2 or TRBV6-3 with TRBJ2-3; 15 bases match TRBD2. CDR3 length equals 15 residues. V shed 5 bases, J shed 5 bases, and the junction held 2 bases outside the gene matches. Germline V gene data show CDR1 as MNHEY and CDR2 as SVGEGT.

This clonotype came up many times. DNA for the CDR3: TGCAGTGCTAGAAAGACAGGTGGGGGGACTGAAGCTTTCTTT. It yields the protein CSARKTGGGTEAFF. The chain combines TRBV20-1 with TRBJ1-1, with D possibly being TRBD1 (6 bases). Trimming stripped 2 bases from V and 5 bases from J, with 15 bases between. The CDR3 runs 14 residues. Germline V gene data show CDR1 as DFQATT and CDR2 as SNEGSKA (reference sequence).

This clonotype occurred many times. The chain couples TRBV15 to TRBJ2-7; D not certain. Germline CDR1 reads LNHNV; CDR2 reads YYDKDF (reference sequence). This CDR3 comprises 15 residues. V was pared by 4 bases and J by 1 base, with 14 bases between. The CDR3 DNA follows: TGTGCCACCAGCATACAACCGGACGGTTCCTACGAGCAGTACTTC. As protein: CATSIQPDGSYEQYF. The variable domain in full, completed from reference TRBV15 and TRBJ2-7, reads DAMVIQNPRYQVTQFGKPVTLSCSQTLNHNVMYWYQQKSSQAPKLLFHYYDKDFNNEADTPDNFQSRRPNTSFCFLDIRSPGLGDTAMYLCATSIQPDGSYEQYFGPGTRLTVT.

This clonotype has at least ten counts. The V gene is TRBV28, the J gene TRBJ2-7; a weak D match, TRBD1 (5 bases). The germline gives CDR1 MDHEN, CDR2 SYDVKM. The CDR3 has 12 residues. Trimming left V 5 bases short and J 11 bases short, with 16 bases between. The CDR3: CASSPLGQGKYF. The CDR3 coding sequence is TGTGCCAGCAGTCCCCTCGGCCAGGGAAAGTACTTC.

Turning to this clonotype: This could be a read error, since a much larger clone is one nucleotide away. The chain uses TRBV29-1 and TRBJ2-3; 8 nucleotides match TRBD1. CDR3 length: 11 amino acids. Losses at the gene ends were 6 bases for V and 8 bases for J; bases not matched to a gene: 4. Germline CDR1 reads SQVTM; CDR2 reads ANQGSEA. Written as DNA, the CDR3 is TGCAGCGTCTACAGGGGGAGTACGCAGTATTTT. Protein product: CSVYRGSTQYF.

This clonotype has ten or more counts. The genes are TRBV6-1 and TRBJ2-7; 9 bases agree with TRBD1. Germline trimming cut 5 bases from V and 5 bases from J; bases unmatched to any gene: 7. The CDR3 totals 14 residues. From germline, CDR1 is MNHNS and CDR2 SASEGT. CDR3 bases: TGTGCCAGCAGTTCCCTGACAGGGGGTAACGAGCAGTACTTC. It yields the protein CASSSLTGGNEQYF.

J is TRBJ1-6 and V is TRBV5-1; TRBD1 agrees at 7 bases. After removal of 2 bases from V and 0 bases from J, the junction contained 5 bases not matched to a gene. The CDR3 runs to 17 residues. Germline CDR1 reads SGHRS; CDR2 reads YFSETQ. The CDR3 loop reads CASSLRQGSSYNSPLHF. CDR3 nucleotide sequence: TGCGCCAGCAGCTTAAGACAGGGTAGCTCCTATAATTCACCCCTCCACTTT.

Ten or more counts support this clonotype. This chain joins TRBV28 and TRBJ2-2, with D perhaps matching TRBD1 or TRBD2 (5 bases each). The CDR3 is 16 amino acids. Germline CDR1 reads MDHEN; CDR2 reads SYDVKM. V dropped 7 bases and J dropped 4 bases, with 19 bases sitting between them. The CDR3 nucleotides read TGTGCCAGCAACCTTAGCGTGGGACGGGTCACCGGGGAGCTGTTTTTT. Translating it yields CASNLSVGRVTGELFF.

This clonotype occurred many times. The V and J genes are TRBV20-1 and TRBJ2-7, with D tentatively TRBD2 (6 bases). The CDR3 sequence is 15 residues long. CDR1 is DFQATT and CDR2 is SNEGSKA in the germline V gene (reference sequence). Trimming shortened V by 1 base and J by 5 bases, and 18 bases separated the two germline ends. The CDR3 sequence: CSARVSGLAMNEQYF. DNA for the CDR3: TGCAGTGCTAGAGTGAGTGGGCTAGCGATGAACGAGCAGTACTTC.

About this clonotype itself: A much larger clone lies one base from this, so it may be a read error. CDR3 sequence (DNA): TGTACCAGCAGTGGGACAGGAGAGGGAAGAAGCATTCAGTACTTC. This sequence encodes CTSSGTGEGRSIQYF. The rearrangement joins TRBV27 to TRBJ2-4; 8 bases map to TRBD1. Germline V gives CDR1 MNHEY, CDR2 SMNVEV (reference sequence). There are 15 residues in the CDR3.

This sequence joins TRBV4-1 and TRBJ1-1, with a weak D call TRBD1 (6 bases). The CDR3 runs to 15 residues. In germline, CDR1 is MGHRA, CDR2 YSYEKL. V lost 4 bases and J lost 1, with 13 bases in between. The CDR3 bases are TGCGCCAGCAGCCGTAGAGGGGGGAAGAACACTGAAGCTTTCTTT. It encodes CASSRRGGKNTEAFF.

This clonotype was counted ten times or more. The chain joins TRBV6-1 to TRBJ2-5; 7 nucleotides align to TRBD2. The CDR3 is 13 residues long. With V trimmed by 7 bases and J by 4 bases, 6 bases remained unmatched. The germline gives CDR1 MNHNS, CDR2 SASEGT. CDR3: CASTNGGGETQYF. The CDR3 coding sequence is TGTGCCAGCACCAATGGCGGGGGAGAGACCCAGTACTTC.

This clonotype came up many times. The chain recombines TRBV12-3 or TRBV12-4 with TRBJ2-3, with D unresolved. Trimming removed 7 bases from V and 2 bases from J, with 16 bases in between. This CDR3 spans 15 amino acids. CDR3 amino acids: CASTPGRGFTDTQYF. The CDR3 nucleotides read TGTGCCAGCACCCCCGGGCGCGGCTTCACAGATACGCAGTATTTT.

The CDR3 DNA reads TGTGCCAGCAGTTACTCAGCACCCAGCTCTGGAAACACCATATATTTT. Translated, it gives CASSYSAPSSGNTIYF. This chain links TRBV6-5 with TRBJ1-3; the D is unclear. Trimming left V 0 bases short and J 0 bases short, with 9 bases between. The CDR3 is made up of 16 amino acids. Germline lookup yields CDR1 MNHEY and CDR2 SVGAGI.

The V gene is TRBV5-1, the J gene TRBJ2-4, with D uncertain. The germline gives CDR1 SGHRS, CDR2 YFSETQ. This CDR3 comprises 15 residues. The ends were cut back, 2 bases at V and 5 bases at J, with 14 bases in the middle. DNA of the CDR3: TGCGCCAGCAGCTTTGACATAGGTTTGGAAAACATTCAGTACTTC. This codes for CASSFDIGLENIQYF.

The V call is TRBV9, the J call TRBJ1-4; TRBD1 matches 7 bases. The germline V gene encodes CDR1 SGDLS and CDR2 YYNGEE. The V and J ends lost 3 bases and 4 bases, in that order; junction bases with no gene match: 6. CDR3 size: 15 residues. For the CDR3, the DNA is TGTGCCAGCAGCGGTGGGACAGATAGTAATGAAAAACTGTTTTTT. Protein sequence: CASSGGTDSNEKLFF.

This clonotype was seen many times. V usage is TRBV19 and J usage is TRBJ1-1; D is uncertain. Germline V lookup: CDR1 LNHDA, CDR2 SQIVND (reference sequence). CDR3 length equals 12 residues. V lost 3 bases to trimming and J lost 8 bases, with 10 bases between them. In DNA, the CDR3 is TGTGCCAGTAGTATTTCGGGTATCGAAGCTTTCTTT. Protein: CASSISGIEAFF.

This clonotype was observed a handful of times. The chain couples TRBV20-1 to TRBJ1-4, with 7 bases aligning to TRBD1. Germline trimming cut 6 bases from V and 3 bases from J; bases unmatched to any gene: 7. The CDR3 length is 14 residues. The V gene's germline CDR1 is DFQATT and CDR2 SNEGSKA (reference sequence). The CDR3 protein is CSARTGASNEKLFF. In DNA form, the CDR3 reads TGCAGTGCCCGTACAGGGGCTTCTAATGAAAAACTGTTTTTT.

V gene TRBV5-6 combines with J gene TRBJ1-2, with D perhaps matching TRBD1 (5 bases). The CDR3 totals 14 residues. The germline V and J ends were trimmed by 1 base and 4 bases, with 11 bases remaining between them. Germline-derived CDR1 and CDR2 are SGHDT and YYEEEE. CDR3 residues: CASSLYGGVYGYTF. The CDR3 DNA reads as TGTGCCAGCAGCTTGTACGGGGGTGTCTATGGCTACACCTTC.

This clonotype was seen ten or more times. The V and J genes are TRBV3-1 and TRBJ1-3; no firm D call. Germline assignment: CDR1 LGHDT and CDR2 YNNKEL (reference sequence). The V gene lost 4 bases and the J gene lost 3 bases, with 13 bases spanning the gap. The CDR3 is 15 residues long. The CDR3 DNA follows: TGTGCCAGCAGCCTCACCCATCAGAATGGAAACACCATATATTTT. Encoded protein: CASSLTHQNGNTIYF.

This clonotype was observed a few times. The chain recombines TRBV7-9 with TRBJ2-3; TRBD2 agrees at 13 bases. From germline, CDR1 is SEHNR and CDR2 FQNEAQ (reference sequence). CDR3 size: 18 residues. V was pared by 5 bases and J by 0 bases, with 8 bases of the junction left unmatched. CDR3 protein: CASSKGLAGYSSTDTQYF. The DNA for the CDR3 is TGTGCCAGCAGCAAGGGACTAGCGGGATATTCTAGCACAGATACGCAGTATTTT.